These 15 T cell receptor beta chains were all obtained from the same sample, sequenced in a study of shared clonotypes between healthy human individuals. Profiled with immunoSEQ multiplex PCR; TCRdb holds only in-frame clones, not every one. The table shows about 480,000 clones, with 60% to 80% occurring only once. Sequenced sample: PBMCs. These receptors were obtained from a woman in her thirties or forties in good health. Some clones in this sample may be carry-over from other donors' samples.

This clone was recorded at least ten times. The sample contains more than one DNA sequence encoding this CDR3. The chain has TRBV5-4 and TRBJ2-1; D uncertain. Germline V gene data show CDR1 as SGHNT and CDR2 as YYREEE (reference sequence). Trimming cost V 0 bases and J 8 bases, with 9 bases left between them. This CDR3 has 13 amino acids. CDR3 loop: CASSLGSADEQFF. CDR3 nucleotide sequence: TGTGCCAGCAGCTTGGGCTCCGCCGATGAGCAGTTCTTC.

This chain links TRBV14 with TRBJ1-3; D unclear. Germline CDR1 reads SGHDN; CDR2 reads FVKESK. With 1 base removed from V and 5 bases from J, the gap between germline ends came to 9 bases. CDR3 size: 14 residues. CDR3 region: CASSQVLRRNTIYF. The CDR3 DNA sequence: TGTGCCAGCAGCCAAGTTTTGAGAAGAAACACCATATATTTT.

The rearrangement links TRBV7-2 to TRBJ2-2, with no clear D. The V gene lost 7 bases and the J gene lost 0 bases, with 6 bases spanning the gap. Germline CDR1 and CDR2: SGHTA and FQGNSA. The CDR3 is 13 amino acids. CDR3 region: CASTDPNTGELFF. The DNA of the CDR3 is TGTGCCAGCACGGACCCGAACACCGGGGAGCTGTTTTTT. Full variable domain (rest looked up from reference TRBV7-2 and TRBJ2-2): GAGVSQSPSNKVTEKGKDVELRCDPISGHTALYWYRQSLGQGLEFLIYFQGNSAPDKSGLPSDRFSAERTGGSVSTLTIQRTQQEDSAVYLCASTDPNTGELFFGEGSRLTVL.

The V gene is TRBV28, the J gene TRBJ2-2; 9 nucleotides match TRBD1. Germline V gives CDR1 MDHEN, CDR2 SYDVKM. CDR3 size: 15 residues. V was clipped by 4 bases and J by 5 bases; unmatched bases: 5. The CDR3 bases are TGTGCCAGCAGTTGGGGCGGGACAGGGACCGGGGAGCTGTTTTTT. It encodes CASSWGGTGTGELFF.

This clone was picked up a small number of times. V is TRBV5-1 and J is TRBJ2-5, with D hard to call. Germline-derived CDR1 and CDR2 are SGHRS and YFSETQ. The CDR3 has 15 residues. Between the trimmed V and J ends, which lost 0 bases and 3 bases, there was a span of 12 bases. The CDR3 DNA is TGCGCCAGCAGCTTGGGGCGGAATCAAAAAGAGACCCAGTACTTC. The encoded protein is CASSLGRNQKETQYF. The variable domain in full, completed from reference TRBV5-1 and TRBJ2-5, reads KAGVTQTPRYLIKTRGQQVTLSCSPISGHRSVSWYQQTPGQGLQFLFEYFSETQRNKGNFPGRFSGRQFSNSRSEMNVSTLELGDSALYLCASSLGRNQKETQYFGPGTRLLVL.

The chain joins TRBV28 to TRBJ2-5; no definite D call. The CDR3 loop spans 12 amino acids. Trimming shortened V by 5 bases and J by 5 bases, and 9 bases separated the two germline ends. Per germline, CDR1 MDHEN and CDR2 SYDVKM. The CDR3 DNA follows: TGTGCCAGCAGTCACCTGATGGAGACCCAGTACTTC. Protein product: CASSHLMETQYF.

The chain uses TRBV19 and TRBJ2-7; possibly TRBD2 for D (6 bases). V gave up 3 bases and J gave up 6 bases, with 18 bases separating them. CDR3 length: 15 residues. Germline V gene lookup returns CDR1 LNHDA and CDR2 SQIVND (reference sequence). The CDR3 region has the DNA TGTGCCAGTAGTATGAATCGCGGGGCAGCGGGCGAGCAGTACTTC. Protein product: CASSMNRGAAGEQYF.

About this clone: A read error is possible here, since a much larger clone lies one base away. The chain is built from TRBV6-4 and TRBJ2-1; 11 nucleotides agree with TRBD1. V dropped 3 bases and J dropped 6; count of bases not matched to a gene: 1. The CDR3 has 14 amino acids. Looked up from germline, CDR1 is MRHNA and CDR2 is SNTAGT. The CDR3 protein is CASSEGTGGNEQFF. As DNA, the CDR3 is TGTGCCAGCAGTGAAGGGACAGGGGGCAATGAGCAGTTCTTC.

The chain recombines TRBV11-2 with TRBJ2-7, with D possibly being TRBD2 (5 bases). V was clipped by 0 bases and J by 0 bases, with 15 bases between them. There are 17 residues in the CDR3. The germline CDR1 and CDR2 sequences are SGHAT and FQNNGV. This CDR3 reads CASSLETAGRGSYEQYF. CDR3 sequence (DNA): TGTGCCAGCAGCTTAGAAACTGCCGGCCGGGGCTCCTACGAGCAGTACTTC. Full variable domain (outside the CDR3, taken from reference TRBV11-2 and TRBJ2-7): EAGVAQSPRYKIIEKRQSVAFWCNPISGHATLYWYQQILGQGPKLLIQFQNNGVVDDSQLPKDRFSAERLKGVDSTLKIQPAKLEDSAVYLCASSLETAGRGSYEQYFGPGTRLTVT.

The CDR3 DNA is TGTGCCAGCAGTCCGAATTTGGGGTACCAAGAGACCCAGTACTTC. Its translation: CASSPNLGYQETQYF. The J gene is TRBJ2-5, the V gene TRBV25-1, with D unclear. V was shortened by 5 bases and J by 0 bases, with 13 bases between the two germline ends. Germline CDR1 reads MGHDK; CDR2 reads SYGVNS. CDR3 length equals 15 residues.

V and J are TRBV11-2 and TRBJ2-2; D is unclear. The V end lost 0 bases, the J end lost 5 bases, and 13 bases lay between the germline ends. CDR1 and CDR2 (germline): SGHAT, FQNNGV. This CDR3 contains 16 residues. The CDR3 DNA reads TGTGCCAGCAGCTTAGATATGGCTAGTGGGACCGGGGAGCTGTTTTTT. Encoded protein: CASSLDMASGTGELFF.

V usage is TRBV7-2 and J usage is TRBJ1-2, with 9 bases that match TRBD1. The CDR3 is made up of 16 amino acids. Germline assignment: CDR1 SGHTA and CDR2 FQGNSA. Germline trimming cut 1 base from V and 4 bases from J; bases unmatched to any gene: 7. CDR3 sequence: CASSLGPRQGVYGYTF. CDR3 bases: TGTGCCAGCAGCTTAGGCCCTAGACAGGGGGTCTATGGCTACACCTTC.

The V and J genes are TRBV4-2 and TRBJ2-5, with TRBD1 as a possible D gene (5 bases). The DNA end lines up better with TRBJ2-7; the J call may be wrong. The germline CDR1 and CDR2 sequences are LGHNA and YNFKEQ. CDR3 length: 15 residues. The CDR3 sequence: CASSTTRTRSYEQYF. CDR3 bases: TGTGCCAGCAGCACGACCCGGACACGGAGCTACGAGCAGTACTTC.

Points on this clone: One end of the junction is discordant with germline, which a read error may explain. The sample carries other DNA sequences with the same CDR3. The V and J genes are TRBV11-1 and TRBJ2-7, with 9 positions matching TRBD1. Germline V CDR1 and CDR2: SGHAT, FQDESV (reference sequence). The CDR3 sequence is 15 residues long. CDR3 coding DNA: TGCGCCAGCAGCCCGCGGACAGGGGATGTAGACGAGCAGTACTTC. It yields the protein CASSPRTGDVDEQYF.

This sequence joins TRBV28 and TRBJ2-1, with 11 bases that match TRBD2. J was trimmed by 7 bases and V by 6 bases; bases with no gene match: 8. The CDR3 totals 15 residues. Germline V gene data show CDR1 as MDHEN and CDR2 as SYDVKM. CDR3 sequence: CASSTGTSGLNEQFF. The CDR3 coding sequence is TGTGCCAGCAGCACCGGGACTAGCGGATTGAATGAGCAGTTCTTC.